Detailed here is one T cell receptor (beta chain). The data were obtained in a study of patients and donors after allogeneic stem cell transplantation. Each CDR3 protein gets one entry after TCRdb re-called the RT-PCR reads with MiXCR. The repertoire holds roughly 880,000 distinct CDR3 sequences, with roughly 18% as singletons. This TCR came from a human donor who was either an allogeneic HSCT recipient or a stem cell or donor lymphocyte infusion donor (not recorded which). It is not recorded whose cells these are; they may come from a transplant donor. Sequencing input: blood, either unsorted or a sorted T cell fraction (not recorded which).

The CDR3 reads CASTDYAGGYEQYF. Written as DNA, the CDR3 is TGTGCCAGCACCGACTATGCGGGAGGCTACGAGCAGTACTTC. The chain couples TRBV12-3 or TRBV12-4 to TRBJ2-7; 8 bases map to TRBD2. This CDR3 is built from 14 residues. J gave up 3 bases and V 7 bases, and 8 bases lay outside the gene matches.